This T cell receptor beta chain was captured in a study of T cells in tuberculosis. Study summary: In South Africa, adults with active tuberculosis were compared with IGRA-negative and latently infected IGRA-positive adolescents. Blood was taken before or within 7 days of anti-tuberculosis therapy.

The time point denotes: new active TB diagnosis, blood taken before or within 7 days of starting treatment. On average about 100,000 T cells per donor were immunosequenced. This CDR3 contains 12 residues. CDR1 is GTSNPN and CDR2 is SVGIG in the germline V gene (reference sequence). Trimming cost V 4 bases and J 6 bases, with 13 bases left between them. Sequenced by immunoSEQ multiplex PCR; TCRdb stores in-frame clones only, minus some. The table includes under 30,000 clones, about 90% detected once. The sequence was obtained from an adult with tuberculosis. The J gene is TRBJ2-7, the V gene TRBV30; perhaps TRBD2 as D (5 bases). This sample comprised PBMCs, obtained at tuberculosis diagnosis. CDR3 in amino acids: CAWTNSRAEQYF. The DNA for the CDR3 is TGTGCCTGGACTAACTCGAGGGCCGAGCAGTACTTC.